The 4 T cell receptor beta chains in this list originate from one sample, sequenced in a study of T cell repertoires and leukemia-associated antigens. TCRdb passed the 5' RACE reads through MiXCR, listing each CDR3 protein once. The table records almost 10,000 distinct CDR3 sequences, approximately 40% of them present only once. These receptors are not linked to any known antigen. Specimen: CD3+ T cells sorted from blood and cultured. Receptors were obtained from a female donor in good health.

Note on this clonotype: The junction and the germline gene differ at one end; a read error may be behind it. The genes are TRBV11-3 and TRBJ2-7, with D unclear. There are 12 residues in the CDR3. The germline CDR1 and CDR2 sequences are SGHNT and YENEEA. DNA for the CDR3: TGTGCCAGCAGCAGTGATCCCAACGAGGAGTACTTC. The encoded protein is CASSSDPNEEYF. Drawing the rest from reference TRBV11-3 and TRBJ2-7, the complete variable domain is EAGVVQSPRYKIIEKKQPVAFWCNPISGHNTLYWYLQNLGQGPELLIRYENEEAVDDSQLPKDRFSAERLKGVDSTLKIQPAELGDSAVYLCASSSDPNEEYFGPGTRLTVT.

V is TRBV4-3 and J is TRBJ1-3; D remains ambiguous. This CDR3 contains 15 residues. CDR1 LGHNA and CDR2 YSLEER come from the germline V gene. Deletions cut 2 bases from V and 0 bases from J, with 8 bases between. The CDR3, as DNA: TGCGCCAGCAGCCAATGGCTGTGCTCTGGAAACACCATATATTTT. As protein: CASSQWLCSGNTIYF.

As to this clonotype: This CDR3 is missing its conserved last phenylalanine or tryptophan, likely due to a read error. This chain links TRBV5-1 with TRBJ1-1, with D uncertain. Germline lookup yields CDR1 SGHRS and CDR2 YFSETQ. Deletions cut 4 bases from V and 0 bases from J, with 10 bases between. The CDR3 loop spans 14 amino acids. This chain's CDR3 is CASSPATLNTEAFL. For the CDR3, the DNA is TGCGCCAGCAGCCCAGCGACCCTGAACACTGAAGCTTTCCTT.

By share, this clonotype ranks as medium-sized. The V gene is TRBV7-8, the J gene TRBJ2-7; D not certain. This CDR3 comprises 13 residues. Germline CDR1 and CDR2: SGHVS and FQNEAQ. Trimming left V 8 bases short and J 0 bases short, with 11 bases between. The CDR3 DNA reads TGTGCCAGCTCCGGAGTCTCCTCCTACGAGCAGTACTTC. Translated: CASSGVSSYEQYF.